This T cell receptor beta chain was sequenced during a study of CD8 T cells in Susac syndrome. Study in general: The Susac syndrome patients that were sequenced included roughly six with active disease and fewer than 10 in remission.

Sequencing of TCR beta was performed on blood CD8+ T cells and on blood CD4+ T cells. All included Susac syndrome patients satisfied recently defined diagnostic criteria for definite or probable disease. After extraction with the RNeasy kit, roughly 0.45 to 1 ug of the RNA was reverse transcribed using random hexamers. One entry per CDR3 protein results from TCRdb running MiXCR on the immunoSEQ multiplex PCR reads. The sample consists of around 200,000 distinct CDR3 sequences, over 90% of them appearing once. With respect to this clonotype: Its matching antigen is unknown.

The CDR3 spans 13 residues. Germline V CDR1 and CDR2: MNHEY, SMNVEV (reference sequence). V lost 9 bases, J lost 1 base, and 6 bases stayed unmatched. Whole-study findings and limits: Susac syndrome CD8+ repertoires were clonally expanded, most strongly in CD8+ TEMRA cells.

The specimen was CD8+ T cells from PBMCs. The clonotype comes from a human donor with Susac syndrome. This chain connects TRBV27 to TRBJ2-7, with TRBD1 matching over 7 bases. The CDR3 DNA sequence: TGTGCCAGTCAAAGACAGGGATCCTACGAGCAGTACTTC. Protein sequence: CASQRQGSYEQYF.